The 29 T cell receptor beta chains in this list originate from one sample, sequenced in a study of T-cell memory formation after mild COVID-19. TCRdb processed the 5' RACE reads anew with MiXCR; each CDR3 protein has one entry. This table has 450,000 to 650,000 distinct CDR3 sequences, just over 20% appearing once. The sequencing sample was made of PBMCs or a T cell subset sorted from them (not recorded which). The receptors here all came from an adult woman who had mild COVID-19 (a few samples of this study predate the infection). Cell type and time point are not known.

The rearrangement links TRBV20-1 to TRBJ1-2, with no clear D. Trimming took off 0 bases at V and 6 bases at J, with 20 bases between the two ends. CDR1 and CDR2 (germline): DFQATT, SNEGSKA (reference sequence). The CDR3 sequence is 16 residues long. The CDR3 DNA follows: TGCAGTGCTAGAGACCTAGGTTCAATCGGGAAGCATGGCTACACCTTC. The encoded protein is CSARDLGSIGKHGYTF.

The rearrangement links TRBV6-2 or TRBV6-3 to TRBJ2-2, with TRBD2 matching over 13 bases. CDR1 is MNHEY, CDR2 SVGEGT, per germline. Trimming took 5 bases from V and 6 from J; bases not matched to a gene: 3. The CDR3 length is 15 residues. As DNA, the CDR3 is TGTGCCAGCAGTCCACTAGCGGGAGGGCCCGGGGAGCTGTTTTTT. It encodes CASSPLAGGPGELFF.

This chain joins TRBV5-1 and TRBJ1-1, with 7 nucleotides matching TRBD1. From germline, CDR1 is SGHRS and CDR2 YFSETQ. There are 14 residues in the CDR3. The V and J ends lost 3 bases and 0 bases, in that order; junction bases with no gene match: 2. The CDR3 region has the DNA TGCGCCAGCAGCTCGACAGGGATGAACACTGAAGCTTTCTTT. The encoded protein is CASSSTGMNTEAFF. Full variable domain (rest looked up from reference TRBV5-1 and TRBJ1-1): KAGVTQTPRYLIKTRGQQVTLSCSPISGHRSVSWYQQTPGQGLQFLFEYFSETQRNKGNFPGRFSGRQFSNSRSEMNVSTLELGDSALYLCASSSTGMNTEAFFGQGTRLTVV.

This clonotype appeared many times. The V call is TRBV24-1, the J call TRBJ2-7; D not resolved. Trimming left V 0 bases short and J 5 bases short, with 7 bases between. The germline CDR1 and CDR2 sequences are KGHDR and SFDVKD. This CDR3 has 13 residues. CDR3 amino acids: CATSDLVLDEQYF. CDR3 nucleotide sequence: TGTGCCACCAGTGATTTGGTACTCGACGAGCAGTACTTC.

This clonotype was observed a handful of times. The gene calls are TRBV5-1 and TRBJ2-5; 9 bases are shared with TRBD2. CDR3 size: 16 residues. V was pared by 5 bases and J by 9 bases, with 17 bases of the junction left unmatched. Germline CDR1 and CDR2: SGHRS and YFSETQ. CDR3 coding DNA: TGCGCCAGCAGGGGGGCTAGCGGGACGTCTAGCGGGGCCCAGTACTTC. Translating it yields CASRGASGTSSGAQYF.

This rearrangement joins TRBV7-8 to TRBJ2-2; D uncertain. From germline, CDR1 is SGHVS and CDR2 FQNEAQ. The CDR3 totals 15 residues. Trimming pared 8 bases from V and 4 bases from J, leaving 17 bases between. The CDR3 sequence is CASLKGSSGTGELFF. The CDR3 DNA sequence: TGTGCCAGCCTTAAAGGCAGTTCGGGCACCGGGGAGCTGTTTTTT.

This clonotype occurred a few times. The genes are TRBV11-3 and TRBJ2-1; TRBD2 matches 8 bases. After removal of 7 bases from V and 7 bases from J, the junction contained 12 bases not matched to a gene. The length of the CDR3 is 15 residues. Germline loops: CDR1 SGHNT, CDR2 YENEEA. The CDR3 reads CASNSAGAPGNEQFF. The DNA for the CDR3 is TGTGCCAGCAACTCAGCGGGAGCCCCGGGGAATGAGCAGTTCTTC.

Here the CDR3 reads CASATNTLEGQYF. The CDR3 DNA reads as TGTGCCAGCGCGACTAACACACTCGAGGGGCAGTACTTC. This sequence joins TRBV7-9 and TRBJ2-7; a possible D gene is TRBD2 (5 bases). The V gene's germline CDR1 is SEHNR and CDR2 FQNEAQ (reference sequence). The V end lost 8 bases, the J end lost 9 bases, and 20 bases lay between the germline ends. The CDR3 covers 13 residues.

V and J are TRBV6-5 and TRBJ2-7; 8 bases fit TRBD2. The junction had 9 bases not matched to a gene; V was cut back by 2 bases and J by 6 bases. Per germline, CDR1 MNHEY and CDR2 SVGAGI. The CDR3 length is 15 residues. CDR3 nucleotides: TGTGCCAGCAGTTACCCAACGGGGGCGGGAGGCGAGCAGTACTTC. Protein: CASSYPTGAGGEQYF.

This chain connects TRBV7-9 to TRBJ1-2, with D hard to call. V was shortened by 2 bases and J by 2 bases, with 6 bases between the two germline ends. CDR1 and CDR2 (germline): SEHNR, FQNEAQ (reference sequence). The CDR3 sequence is 13 residues long. The DNA of the CDR3 is TGTGCCAGCAGCTTACCAGCAAACTATGGCTACACCTTC. Amino acid sequence: CASSLPANYGYTF.

A few counts support this clonotype. The chain combines TRBV7-2 with TRBJ2-3; TRBD1 might be the D (6 bases). Germline CDR1 reads SGHTA; CDR2 reads FQGNSA. Trimming cost V 5 bases and J 5 bases, with 14 bases left between them. This CDR3 contains 14 residues. The CDR3 is CASSHDQGIDTQYF. The CDR3 nucleotides are TGTGCCAGCAGCCACGACCAGGGGATAGATACGCAGTATTTT. The whole variable domain, filled in from reference TRBV7-2 and TRBJ2-3, reads GAGVSQSPSNKVTEKGKDVELRCDPISGHTALYWYRQSLGQGLEFLIYFQGNSAPDKSGLPSDRFSAERTGGSVSTLTIQRTQQEDSAVYLCASSHDQGIDTQYFGPGTRLTVL.

The V gene is TRBV7-8, the J gene TRBJ2-2; perhaps TRBD1 as D (6 bases). V was cut by 1 base and J by 2 bases, with 8 bases left in between. Germline values: CDR1 SGHVS, CDR2 FQNEAQ. This CDR3 comprises 15 residues. The CDR3 nucleotides are TGTGCCAGCAGCTTAGTGGACAGCAACACCGGGGAGCTGTTTTTT. It is translated as CASSLVDSNTGELFF.

This clonotype was seen a handful of times. The gene calls are TRBV29-1 and TRBJ2-7; D is possibly TRBD1 (5 bases). The V end was cut by 3 bases, the J end by 6 bases, with 15 bases between. This CDR3 comprises 13 residues. Germline loops: CDR1 SQVTM, CDR2 ANQGSEA. The CDR3, as DNA: TGCAGCGTTGAGACTCCCCAGGGTGCCGAGCAGTACTTC. Translated, it gives CSVETPQGAEQYF.

CDR3 sequence: CASTVQGAVSDSSYEQYF. CDR3 nucleotides: TGTGCCAGCACCGTACAGGGGGCAGTTAGCGACAGCTCCTACGAGCAGTACTTC. The V gene is TRBV12-3 or TRBV12-4, the J gene TRBJ2-7; 9 nucleotides align to TRBD1. The CDR3 runs 18 residues. The junction had 16 bases not matched to a gene; V was cut back by 7 bases and J by 0 bases.

CDR3 DNA sequence: TGTGCCAGCACCGACAGGGTGAACACTGAAGCTTTCTTT. Translating it yields CASTDRVNTEAFF. This chain connects TRBV7-3 to TRBJ1-1, with 7 bases that match TRBD1. The V gene end was trimmed by 7 bases and the J gene end by 0 bases; junction bases not matched to a gene: 2. The CDR3 has 13 residues. Germline V gene lookup returns CDR1 SGHTA and CDR2 FQGTGA.

This clonotype has more than one count but fewer than ten. This rearrangement joins TRBV7-8 to TRBJ2-1; no definite D call. Between the trimmed V and J ends, which lost 5 bases and 6 bases, there was a span of 8 bases. From germline, CDR1 is SGHVS and CDR2 FQNEAQ. The CDR3 contains 12 residues. The DNA of the CDR3 is TGTGCCAGCAGCCCCGGGTTCAATGAGCAGTTCTTC. Translating gives CASSPGFNEQFF.

CDR3 sequence: CASSLVIQPQHF. DNA for the CDR3: TGTGCCAGCAGTTTAGTGATACAGCCCCAGCATTTT. The J gene is TRBJ1-5, the V gene TRBV28; no clear D gene. The CDR3 runs 12 residues. Trimming shortened V by 2 bases and J by 7 bases, and 6 bases separated the two germline ends. The germline V gene has CDR1 MDHEN and CDR2 SYDVKM.

This clonotype was observed a handful of times. The chain joins TRBV20-1 to TRBJ2-7; TRBD2 matches 7 bases. J was trimmed by 7 bases and V by 7 bases; bases with no gene match: 13. This CDR3 contains 13 residues. Germline V lookup: CDR1 DFQATT, CDR2 SNEGSKA (reference sequence). The DNA of the CDR3 is TGCAGTGTGGGGGGGGTCACAGCGGGAGAGCAGTACTTC. As protein: CSVGGVTAGEQYF.

The J gene is TRBJ2-4, the V gene TRBV27; unclear D gene. V dropped 6 bases and J dropped 0 bases, with 6 bases sitting between them. Germline lookup yields CDR1 MNHEY and CDR2 SMNVEV (reference sequence). CDR3 length: 13 amino acids. The CDR3 loop reads CASRGSAKNIQYF. The CDR3 DNA sequence: TGTGCCAGCAGGGGATCAGCCAAAAACATTCAGTACTTC.

The chain carries TRBV6-6 and TRBJ1-1; a weak D match, TRBD1 (6 bases). Trimming cost V 2 bases and J 5 bases, with 12 bases left between them. CDR3 size: 14 residues. From germline, CDR1 is MNHNY and CDR2 SVGAGI (reference sequence). In DNA form, the CDR3 reads TGTGCCAGCAGTTACGGCAGGGGTAGGACTGAAGCTTTCTTT. This codes for CASSYGRGRTEAFF.

V gene TRBV18 combines with J gene TRBJ2-1, with D hard to call. With 6 bases removed from V and 4 bases from J, the gap between germline ends came to 16 bases. Germline V gene data show CDR1 as KGHSH and CDR2 as LQKENI. The CDR3 runs 15 residues. CDR3 coding DNA: TGTGCCAGCTCGCCGAACGCAGCCGGGTACAATGAGCAGTTCTTC. Translation gives CASSPNAAGYNEQFF. Using reference TRBV18 and TRBJ2-1 for the parts outside the CDR3, the full variable domain is NAGVMQNPRHLVRRRGQEARLRCSPMKGHSHVYWYRQLPEEGLKFMVYLQKENIIDESGMPKERFSAEFPKEGPSILRIQQVVRGDSAAYFCASSPNAAGYNEQFFGPGTRLTVL.

The chain joins TRBV7-6 to TRBJ2-2; D uncertain. Germline V gives CDR1 SGHVS, CDR2 FNYEAQ. Trimming took 1 base from V and 6 from J, leaving 9 bases between them. The CDR3 is made up of 14 amino acids. CDR3 region: CASSLGSAAGELFF. The CDR3 region has the DNA TGTGCCAGCAGCTTAGGTTCGGCCGCCGGGGAGCTGTTTTTT. The variable domain in full, completed from reference TRBV7-6 and TRBJ2-2, reads GAGVSQSPRYKVTKRGQDVALRCDPISGHVSLYWYRQALGQGPEFLTYFNYEAQQDKSGLPNDRFSAERPEGSISTLTIQRTEQRDSAMYRCASSLGSAAGELFFGEGSRLTVL.

The chain employs TRBV9 and TRBJ2-3; TRBD1 matches at 7 bases. The V and J ends lost 2 bases and 6 bases, in that order; junction bases with no gene match: 0. CDR3 length: 12 amino acids. Germline V gives CDR1 SGDLS, CDR2 YYNGEE. The CDR3 reads CASSVDRDTQYF. The CDR3 DNA follows: TGTGCCAGCAGCGTGGACAGGGATACGCAGTATTTT.

The V gene is TRBV27, the J gene TRBJ2-7; 12 nucleotides agree with TRBD2. The CDR3 is 17 residues long. V lost 1 base and J lost 6; bases outside the gene matches: 10. CDR1 MNHEY and CDR2 SMNVEV come from the germline V gene (reference sequence). CDR3 in amino acids: CASSLLLAGGPGFEQYF. The CDR3 DNA is TGTGCCAGCAGTTTATTGCTAGCGGGAGGGCCGGGTTTCGAGCAGTACTTC.

The J gene is TRBJ2-7, the V gene TRBV13; 10 bases align to TRBD1. Germline lookup yields CDR1 PRHDT and CDR2 FYEKMQ (reference sequence). CDR3 length: 15 amino acids. After removal of 10 bases from V and 4 bases from J, the junction contained 13 bases not matched to a gene. The CDR3 DNA reads TGTGCCACCACCGCTCGGGACAGGGGTGTTTACGAGCAGTACTTC. This sequence encodes CATTARDRGVYEQYF.

This clonotype was found a few times. This chain links TRBV20-1 with TRBJ2-1; D unresolved. This CDR3 region has 11 residues. Germline values: CDR1 DFQATT, CDR2 SNEGSKA (reference sequence). Between the trimmed V and J ends, which lost 2 bases and 5 bases, there was a span of 4 bases. CDR3 amino acids: CSARRNNEQFF. In DNA form, the CDR3 reads TGCAGTGCTAGACGCAACAATGAGCAGTTCTTC.

The gene calls are TRBV7-9 and TRBJ2-3, with 9 bases lining up with TRBD2. The CDR3 contains 15 residues. The V segment lost 5 bases and the J segment 2 bases; nucleotides outside the gene matches: 5. CDR1 is SEHNR, CDR2 FQNEAQ, per germline (reference sequence). CDR3 coding DNA: TGTGCCAGCAGCGTTAGCGGGAGACCCACAGATACGCAGTATTTT. Translation gives CASSVSGRPTDTQYF.

This clonotype was observed a few times. The chain couples TRBV3-1 to TRBJ2-1, with D perhaps assigned TRBD1 or TRBD2 (6 bases each). Germline-derived CDR1 and CDR2 are LGHDT and YNNKEL (reference sequence). This CDR3 is built from 14 residues. V lost 4 bases and J 6 bases, leaving 13 bases between the germline ends. The CDR3 region has the DNA TGTGCCAGCAGCCCGGGGGCGGGAAGCAATGAGCAGTTCTTC. Its protein is CASSPGAGSNEQFF.

This clonotype came up a few times. V usage is TRBV2 and J usage is TRBJ2-5; perhaps TRBD2 as D (5 bases). V shed 8 bases and J shed 5 bases, with 9 bases lying between them. CDR3 length: 11 residues. Germline lookup yields CDR1 SNHLY and CDR2 FYNNEI. In DNA, the CDR3 is TGTGCCAGCGGGGAGTGGGAGACCCAGTACTTC. It translates to CASGEWETQYF.